This entry concerns a single T cell receptor beta chain. The target antigen is unknown. In the PCR, 60 Vbeta and 13 Jbeta primers were used. In the authors' methods: Later reanalysis found approximately 80 million unique TCR beta chains, about 10 million of them shared. Repertoires were generated with immunoSEQ multiplex PCR, while TCRdb's copy carries only in-frame clones and drops some. V and J calls and clone size follow that table, whereas D and trimming were derived from the DNA. The sample records 100,000 to 150,000 clones, about three quarters being singletons. The data were obtained in a study of cytomegalovirus exposure and HLA in healthy donors. The study, taken as a whole, reports: In a later analysis, TCR beta V- and J-gene trimming was associated with a missense DCLRE1C variant. Association of 17,000 or so TCR beta sequences with HLA alleles was found at 0.05 false discovery rate in a later analysis.

There are 15 residues in the CDR3. Trimming stripped 7 bases from V and 0 bases from J, with 14 bases between. CDR1 is SGHTA, CDR2 FQGNSA, per germline. The sequence derives from a young man in good health and CMV-seronegative. The chain couples TRBV7-2 to TRBJ2-3; D might be TRBD1 (5 bases). Input material: PBMCs. CDR3 residues: CASTPRASSTDTQYF. The CDR3 DNA follows: TGTGCCAGCACCCCCAGGGCCTCTAGCACAGATACGCAGTATTTT.